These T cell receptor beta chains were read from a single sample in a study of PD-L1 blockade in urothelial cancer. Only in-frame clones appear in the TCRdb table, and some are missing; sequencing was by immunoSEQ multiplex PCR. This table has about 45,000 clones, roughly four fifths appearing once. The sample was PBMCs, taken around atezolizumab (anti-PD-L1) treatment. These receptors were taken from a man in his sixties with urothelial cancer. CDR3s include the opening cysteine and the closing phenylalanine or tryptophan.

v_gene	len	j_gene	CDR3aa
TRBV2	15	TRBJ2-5	CASSSGTGIQETQYF
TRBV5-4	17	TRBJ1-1	CASSSPGQGAGNTEAFF
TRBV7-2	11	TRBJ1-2	CASSPRDGYTF
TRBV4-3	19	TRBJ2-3	CASSQYGLNLAGGGDTQYF
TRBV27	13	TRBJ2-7	CASGDRASYEQYF
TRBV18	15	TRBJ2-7	CASSTQGVRSSEQYF
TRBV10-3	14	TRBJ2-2	CAINLDYLGGELFF
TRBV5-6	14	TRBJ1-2	CASNPGQGNYGYTF
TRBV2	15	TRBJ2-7	CASSDGSAVGYEQYF
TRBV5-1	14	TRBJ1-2	CASSFDSANYGYTF
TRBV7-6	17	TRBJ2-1	CASSSLGRDATYNEQFF
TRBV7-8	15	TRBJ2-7	CASSLGSSGGREQYF
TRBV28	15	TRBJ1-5	CASKQTIRGNQPQHF
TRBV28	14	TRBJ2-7	CASSFWTGAYEQYF
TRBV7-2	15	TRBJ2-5	CASSLASGGEETQYF
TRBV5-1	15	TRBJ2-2	CASSLGGWDTGELFF
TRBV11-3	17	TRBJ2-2	CASSLGGRSSNTGELFF
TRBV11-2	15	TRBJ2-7	CASSLPGTAAAEQYF
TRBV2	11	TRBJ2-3	CASNTGGTQYF
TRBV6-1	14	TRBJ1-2	CASKEDRSVYGYTF
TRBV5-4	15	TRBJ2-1	CASSPGGVRVNEQFF
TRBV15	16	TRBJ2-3	CATSRGLAGGTDTQYF
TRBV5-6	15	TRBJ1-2	CASSPATDSFHGYTF
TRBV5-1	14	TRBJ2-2	CASRLAQNTGELFF
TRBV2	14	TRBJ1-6	CASGNGGDNSPLHF
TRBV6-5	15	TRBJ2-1	CASSYSRTGSNEQFF
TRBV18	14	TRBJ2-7	CASSPAGSTYEQYF
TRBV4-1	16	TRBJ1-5	CASSQVWGQSNQPQHF
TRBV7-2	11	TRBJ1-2	CASSPVNGYTF
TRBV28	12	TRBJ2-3	CASSQQGRVQYF
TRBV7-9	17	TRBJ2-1	CASSSDSSGRGYNEQFF
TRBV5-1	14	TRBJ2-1	CASSLESKYNEQFF
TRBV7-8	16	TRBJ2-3	CASSAQLAGSPDTQYF
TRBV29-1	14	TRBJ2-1	CSVGGTSRYNEQFF
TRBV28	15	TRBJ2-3	CASRTGTSGTDTQYF
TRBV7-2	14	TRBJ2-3	CASSLERRTDTQYF
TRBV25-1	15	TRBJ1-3	CASRETGSSGNTIYF
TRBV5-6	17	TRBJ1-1	CASSPPQDRTMNTEAFF
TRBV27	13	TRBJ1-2	CANSLRGFGGYTF
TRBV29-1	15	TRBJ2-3	CSVHPSHSNADTQYF
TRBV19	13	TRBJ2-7	CASSIGTSYEQYF
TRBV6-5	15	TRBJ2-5	CASSYLMTGRETQYF
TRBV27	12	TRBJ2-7	CASRTGGYEQYF
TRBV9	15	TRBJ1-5	CASSVTDNSNQPQHF
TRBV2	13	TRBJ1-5	CASSGEGDQPQHF
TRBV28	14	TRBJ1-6	CASSGTAYNSPLHF
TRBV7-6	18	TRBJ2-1	CASSLGTGGWGVYNEQFF
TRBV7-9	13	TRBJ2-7	CASSRGQNYEQYF
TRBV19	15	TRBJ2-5	CASKSNPGYQETQYF
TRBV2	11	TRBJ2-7	CASSGEYEQYF
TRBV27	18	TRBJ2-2	CASSLRLAGGTNTGELFF